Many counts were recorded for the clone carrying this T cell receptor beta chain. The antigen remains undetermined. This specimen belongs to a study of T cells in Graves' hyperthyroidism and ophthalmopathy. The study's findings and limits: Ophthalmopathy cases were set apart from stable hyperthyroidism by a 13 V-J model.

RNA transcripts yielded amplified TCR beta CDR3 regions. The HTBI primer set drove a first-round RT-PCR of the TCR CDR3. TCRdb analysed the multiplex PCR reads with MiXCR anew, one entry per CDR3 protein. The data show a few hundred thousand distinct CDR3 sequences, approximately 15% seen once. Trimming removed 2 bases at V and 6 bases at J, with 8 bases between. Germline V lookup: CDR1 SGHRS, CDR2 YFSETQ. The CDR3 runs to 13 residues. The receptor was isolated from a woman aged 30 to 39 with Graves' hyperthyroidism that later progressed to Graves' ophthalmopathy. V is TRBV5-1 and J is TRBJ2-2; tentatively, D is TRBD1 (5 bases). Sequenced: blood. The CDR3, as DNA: TGCGCCAGCAGCTTTCAGGGTTCCGGGGAGCTGTTTTTT. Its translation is CASSFQGSGELFF.